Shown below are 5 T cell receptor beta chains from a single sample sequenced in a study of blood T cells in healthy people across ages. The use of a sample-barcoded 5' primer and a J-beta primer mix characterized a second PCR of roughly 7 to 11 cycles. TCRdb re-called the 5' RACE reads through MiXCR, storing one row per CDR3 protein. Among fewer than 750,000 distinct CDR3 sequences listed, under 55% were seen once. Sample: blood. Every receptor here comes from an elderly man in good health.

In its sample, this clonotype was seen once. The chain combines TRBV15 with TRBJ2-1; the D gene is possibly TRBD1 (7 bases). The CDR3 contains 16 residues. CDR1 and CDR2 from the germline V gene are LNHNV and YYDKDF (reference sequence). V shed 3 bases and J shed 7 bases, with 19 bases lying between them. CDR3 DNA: TGTGCCACCAGCAGGACCAGGGGGGCGGGGCAGAATGAGCAGTTCTTC. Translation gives CATSRTRGAGQNEQFF.

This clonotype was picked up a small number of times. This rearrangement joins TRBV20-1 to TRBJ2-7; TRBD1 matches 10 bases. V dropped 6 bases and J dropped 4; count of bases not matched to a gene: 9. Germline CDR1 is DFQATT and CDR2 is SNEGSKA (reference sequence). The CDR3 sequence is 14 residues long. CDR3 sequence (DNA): TGCAGTGCCGGCCGCGGGACAGGGGATTACGAGCAGTACTTC. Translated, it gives CSAGRGTGDYEQYF.

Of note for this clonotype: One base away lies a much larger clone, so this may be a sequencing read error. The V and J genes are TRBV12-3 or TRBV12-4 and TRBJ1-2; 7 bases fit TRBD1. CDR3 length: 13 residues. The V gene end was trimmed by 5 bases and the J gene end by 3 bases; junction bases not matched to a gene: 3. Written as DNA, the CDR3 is TGTGCCAGCAGTGCGACAGGGTACTATGGCTACACCTTC. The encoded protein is CASSATGYYGYTF.

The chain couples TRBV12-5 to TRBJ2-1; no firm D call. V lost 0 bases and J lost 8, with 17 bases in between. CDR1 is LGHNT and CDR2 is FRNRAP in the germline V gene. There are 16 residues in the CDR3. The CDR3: CASGLVAIGHSYEQFF. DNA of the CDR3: TGTGCTAGTGGTTTGGTGGCCATAGGTCACAGCTATGAGCAGTTCTTC.

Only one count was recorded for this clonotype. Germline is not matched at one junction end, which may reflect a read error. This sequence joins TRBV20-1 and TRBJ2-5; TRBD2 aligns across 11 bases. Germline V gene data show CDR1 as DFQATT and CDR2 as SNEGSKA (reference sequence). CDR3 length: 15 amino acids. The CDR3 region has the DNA TGCAGTGCTAGACCAATAGCGGGGGGGTCAGAGGCCCAGTACTTC. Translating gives CSARPIAGGSEAQYF.